A selection of T cell receptor beta chains follows, all from one sample in a study of blood T cell repertoires in COVID-19. Data came from immunoSEQ multiplex PCR; TCRdb stores just in-frame clones and leaves some out. Of 65,000 to 95,000 clones listed, roughly nine tenths are singletons. Sequencing used peripheral blood. The receptors shown here come from a man aged 25 to 45 with acute or convalescent COVID-19. Both conserved end residues are part of each CDR3. Fields, in order: clone size, D gene, V gene, J gene, CDR3 DNA, CDR3 protein. A D gene is named only where the DNA matches it firmly. Not every row has a clone size; where given, it reads once, few, many or a size class.

few	.	TRBV28	TRBJ1-1	TGTGCCACCTATTTCCGGGTCGGCACTGAAGCTTTCTTT	CATYFRVGTEAFF
.	.	TRBV28	TRBJ1-1	TGTGCCAGCAGTTTTAGGTCAGGATCTATGAACACTGAAGCTTTCTTT	CASSFRSGSMNTEAFF
.	TRBD1	TRBV5-1	TRBJ1-2	TGCGCCAGCAGCTATGACAGGGGGGGTTACACCTTC	CASSYDRGGYTF
.	.	TRBV5-1	TRBJ2-1	TGCGCCAGCAGCCAGGTCGGTGAGCAGTTCTTC	CASSQVGEQFF
.	TRBD1	TRBV30	TRBJ2-7	TGTGCCTGGAGTGGGGGCAGGGGGTGGGACGAGCAGTACTTC	CAWSGGRGWDEQYF
.	.	TRBV12-3/TRBV12-4	TRBJ2-7	TGTGCCAGCAGTTCCAGTTACGAGCAGTACTTC	CASSSSYEQYF
.	TRBD1	TRBV10-3	TRBJ1-3	TGTGCCATCAGTGAGTCAGACAGGGTCCTAAACACCATATATTTT	CAISESDRVLNTIYF
.	.	TRBV4-1	TRBJ2-6	TGCGCCAGCAGCCAGGGGCCTAGCTCTGGGGCCAACGTCCTGACTTTC	CASSQGPSSGANVLTF
.	.	TRBV7-3	TRBJ1-1	TGTGCCAGCAGCACGGGGAGGAACACTGAAGCTTTCTTT	CASSTGRNTEAFF
.	TRBD1	TRBV5-1	TRBJ2-2	TGCGCCAGCCTGCCGGGACAGGGGAGCACCGGGGAGCTGTTTTTT	CASLPGQGSTGELFF
.	.	TRBV5-1	TRBJ2-4	TGCGCCAGCAGCTCAGGGCCAAACTTTCTAGCCAAAAACATTCAGTACTTC	CASSSGPNFLAKNIQYF
.	.	TRBV28	TRBJ1-1	TGTGCCAGCAGTTTCGGGGGAATGGATACTTTCTTT	CASSFGGMDTFF
.	.	TRBV7-3	TRBJ2-7	TGTGCCAGCAGCTTACAAGGAGCTAGCGACGAGCAGTACTTC	CASSLQGASDEQYF
.	TRBD1	TRBV6-5	TRBJ1-1	TGTGCCAGCAGTCCGTTAGGGGGCACGGAAGCTTTCTTT	CASSPLGGTEAFF
few	.	TRBV30	TRBJ2-1	TGTGCCTGGAGTTGGCTGGACAGAGACTACAATGAGCAGTTCTTC	CAWSWLDRDYNEQFF
once	TRBD2	TRBV3-1/TRBV3-2	TRBJ2-1	TGTGCCAGCAGCCAACTTACGGCTAGCGGGACCGATGAGCAGTTCTTC	CASSQLTASGTDEQFF
.	.	TRBV11-2	TRBJ2-3	TGTGCCAGCAGCTTAGGCGGACTATTCACAGATACGCAGTATTTT	CASSLGGLFTDTQYF
.	TRBD1	TRBV9	TRBJ2-3	TGTGCCAGCAGCGTAGCTTCAGGGGGAATCACAGATACGCAGTATTTT	CASSVASGGITDTQYF
.	.	TRBV7-8	TRBJ2-2	TGTGCCAGCAGCTTAGCTGCGGCGGGGAAGAACACCGGGGAGCTGTTTTTT	CASSLAAAGKNTGELFF
.	.	TRBV3-1/TRBV3-2	TRBJ2-7	TGTGCCAGCAGCCAAGGACTCAGTGTCTACGAGCAGTACTTC	CASSQGLSVYEQYF
few	.	TRBV5-8	TRBJ1-4	TGTGCCAGCAGCTCCGAGGTTAGGGAGGGACTGTTTTTT	CASSSEVREGLFF
.	.	TRBV5-6	TRBJ1-5	TGTGCCAGCAGCTTGGTAGGAGATCAGCCCCAGCATTTT	CASSLVGDQPQHF
.	.	TRBV7-9	TRBJ1-4	TGTGCCAGCAGCTCAGATGAAAAACTGTTTTTT	CASSSDEKLFF
.	.	TRBV27	TRBJ2-3	TGTGCCAGCAGCTCCTCGGCAGATACGCAGTATTTT	CASSSSADTQYF
few	.	TRBV4-2	TRBJ2-7	TGTGCCAGCAGCCAAGATCCTCGCTACGAGCAGTACTTC	CASSQDPRYEQYF
.	TRBD1	TRBV19	TRBJ1-5	TGTGCCAGTAGTATGAGGACAGGGGGGCAGCCCCAGCATTTT	CASSMRTGGQPQHF
many	TRBD1	TRBV6-4	TRBJ2-3	TGTGCCAGCAGTGACTCGGGACAGGGGGCAGATACGCAGTATTTT	CASSDSGQGADTQYF
once	.	TRBV10-3	TRBJ1-1	TGTGCCATCACGAGGGATCTAAACACTGAAGCTTTCTTT	CAITRDLNTEAFF
.	TRBD1	TRBV5-1	TRBJ1-6	TGCGCCAGCAGGGATGGGACAGCCTATAATTCACCCCTCCACTTT	CASRDGTAYNSPLHF
.	TRBD2	TRBV18	TRBJ2-7	TGTGCCAGCTCACCGGAAGCGGGAGCCGCCTACGAGCAGTACTTC	CASSPEAGAAYEQYF
.	TRBD1	TRBV18	TRBJ1-5	TGTGCCAGCTCCCTAGGACAGGGTGGAAATCAGCCCCAGCATTTT	CASSLGQGGNQPQHF
.	.	TRBV30	TRBJ1-1	TGTGCCTGGAAGAGGGAAATGAACACTGAAGCTTTCTTT	CAWKREMNTEAFF
once	.	TRBV19	TRBJ2-7	TGTGCCAGTAGCGGCGGGGACCTCTACGAGCAGTACTTC	CASSGGDLYEQYF
medium-sized	.	TRBV6-6	TRBJ1-2	TGTGCCAGCAGCTACCTGCGGGGTGGCTACACCTTC	CASSYLRGGYTF
.	TRBD2	TRBV19	TRBJ2-7	TGTGCCAGTAGTCACTCTCGACTAGCGGGGGGTTCCTACGAGCAGTACTTC	CASSHSRLAGGSYEQYF
.	TRBD1	TRBV29-1	TRBJ2-7	TGCAGCGTTAGCCGGGACAGGCTCTACGAGCAGTACTTC	CSVSRDRLYEQYF
.	TRBD1	TRBV12-5	TRBJ2-2	TGTGCTAGTGGCCAACAGGGGGTCGCCACCGGGGAGCTGTTTTTT	CASGQQGVATGELFF
.	.	TRBV3-1/TRBV3-2	TRBJ1-5	TGTGCCAGCAGCCAAGAAGCAGGGCTCAGTCAGCCCCAGCATTTT	CASSQEAGLSQPQHF
.	TRBD1	TRBV11-2	TRBJ2-3	TGTGCCAGCAGCTTAGGAGGGGGCCCAGATACGCAGTATTTT	CASSLGGGPDTQYF
.	TRBD1	TRBV19	TRBJ2-2	TGTGCCAGTAGACAGGACAGGGGAGGCACCGGGGAGCTGTTTTTT	CASRQDRGGTGELFF
.	.	TRBV28	TRBJ2-1	TGTGCCAGCAGTTTACCCTATGTGGGGAGGTTCACGAATGAGCAGTTCTTC	CASSLPYVGRFTNEQFF
.	.	TRBV7-9	TRBJ2-7	TGTGCCAGCAGCCACCGGGACTCCTACGAGCAGTACTTC	CASSHRDSYEQYF
.	.	TRBV28	TRBJ2-7	TGTGCCAGCACCCGGCCCGGGACACCAACCTACGAGCAGTACTTC	CASTRPGTPTYEQYF
.	.	TRBV27	TRBJ2-5	TGTGCCAGCACCGACAAAGAGACCCAGTACTTC	CASTDKETQYF
.	TRBD1	TRBV5-1	TRBJ1-1	TGCGCCAGCAGCTTGGGGACAGGGACTGGGAACACTGAAGCTTTCTTT	CASSLGTGTGNTEAFF
.	.	TRBV7-2	TRBJ2-6	TGTGCCAGCAGCTCGTATGGTACAGGGTCTGGGGCCAACGTCCTGACTTTC	CASSSYGTGSGANVLTF
.	.	TRBV28	TRBJ1-6	TGTGCCAGCCTCGGGTATCACCTCCACTTT	CASLGYHLHF
.	.	TRBV28	TRBJ2-7	TGTGCCAGCACCCGGGGATCAACCGGGGCCTACGAGCAGTACTTC	CASTRGSTGAYEQYF
.	TRBD2	TRBV6-2/TRBV6-3	TRBJ2-1	TGTGCCAGCAGTTACTCGAAGTCTAGCGGGAGTTATGAGCAGTTCTTC	CASSYSKSSGSYEQFF
.	TRBD1	TRBV19	TRBJ1-1	TGTGCCAGTAGTATACCGGGACAGGGAGTCACTGAAGCTTTCTTT	CASSIPGQGVTEAFF
.	TRBD2	TRBV7-3	TRBJ2-3	TGTGCCAGCAGCTTAATTCCGGGAGGGTCAGATACGCAGTATTTT	CASSLIPGGSDTQYF
.	.	TRBV6-2/TRBV6-3	TRBJ1-3	TGTGCCAGCAGCCCGGTTGGACAGTACTCTGGAAACACCATATATTTT	CASSPVGQYSGNTIYF
.	.	TRBV5-1	TRBJ1-2	TGCGCCAGCAGCTCCCCCCCGGTCTATGGCTACACCTTC	CASSSPPVYGYTF
.	.	TRBV6-2/TRBV6-3	TRBJ1-1	TGTGCCAGCAGTTACCCCGACACTGAAGCTTTCTTT	CASSYPDTEAFF
.	TRBD2	TRBV6-1	TRBJ2-7	TGTGCCAGCAGTGAAGGACTAGCGGGAGGTGTGCGGTACTTC	CASSEGLAGGVRYF
.	TRBD1	TRBV5-1	TRBJ1-5	TGCGCCAGCAGCTTGGGGGACAGGAATTCCGGGTATAGCAATCAGCCCCAGCATTTT	CASSLGDRNSGYSNQPQHF
.	TRBD1	TRBV3-1/TRBV3-2	TRBJ2-1	TGTGCCAGCAGCCCCCAGCGAACAGGGGGACTCTACAATGAGCAGTTCTTC	CASSPQRTGGLYNEQFF